Following are 16 T cell receptor beta chains from one sample sequenced in a study of T-cell reconstitution after alpha-beta-depleted transplantation in children. Library preparation (for TCRbeta) was performed with unique molecular identifiers. TCRdb processed the PCR reads anew with MiXCR; each CDR3 protein has one entry. The sample contains about 980,000 distinct CDR3 sequences, roughly 29% of which appear only once. This material consisted of PBMCs, mostly from graft donor cells, taken 360 days after TCRalphabeta/CD19-depleted stem cell transplant. Every receptor here comes from a boy under three years old who had a stem cell transplant for SCID, so the T cells may come from the graft donor.

This clonotype is a singleton in its sample. The CDR3 bases are TGTGCCAGTAGTCAACTAGCGGGGGCCGGGGAGCTGTTTTTT. This encodes CASSQLAGAGELFF. The chain carries TRBV19 and TRBJ2-2, with TRBD2 identical over 11 bases. The CDR3 length is 14 residues. Trimming removed 5 bases from V and 6 bases from J; junction bases left unmatched: 2. CDR1 is LNHDA, CDR2 SQIVND, per germline (reference sequence).

The chain recombines TRBV7-3 with TRBJ2-2; D tentatively fits TRBD1 or TRBD2 (5 bases each). This CDR3 contains 16 residues. CDR1 is SGHTA and CDR2 is FQGTGA in the germline V gene. Trimming left V 5 bases short and J 3 bases short, with 16 bases between. CDR3 coding DNA: TGTGCCAGCAGCCCTCGAAGGGGACCCTACACCGGGGAGCTGTTTTTT. The encoded protein is CASSPRRGPYTGELFF.

The chain has TRBV5-1 and TRBJ2-3, with a tentative D call TRBD1 (7 bases). The CDR3 is made up of 17 amino acids. CDR1 SGHRS and CDR2 YFSETQ come from the germline V gene. The V gene lost 0 bases and the J gene lost 1 base, with 15 bases spanning the gap. CDR3 DNA sequence: TGCGCCAGCAGCTTGGCCCCAGGAGGGGGCCGCACAGATACGCAGTATTTT. Its protein is CASSLAPGGGRTDTQYF.

This clonotype was seen more than once but under ten times. V and J are TRBV6-1 and TRBJ1-1, with D possibly matching TRBD1 (6 bases). Trimming stripped 9 bases from V and 10 bases from J, with 30 bases between. Germline V gene lookup returns CDR1 MNHNS and CDR2 SASEGT. This CDR3 is built from 16 residues. This chain's CDR3 is CASSDPYREGTETAFF. DNA for the CDR3: TGTGCCAGTTCCGACCCCTACAGGGAAGGGACTGAGACAGCTTTCTTT.

This clonotype came up a few times. The chain is built from TRBV3-1 and TRBJ2-1, with D possibly being TRBD1 (6 bases). Trimming removed 0 bases from V and 3 bases from J, with 15 bases in between. Looked up from germline, CDR1 is LGHDT and CDR2 is YNNKEL (reference sequence). This CDR3 contains 17 residues. The CDR3 DNA reads as TGTGCCAGCAGCCAAGAATTCGGCAGGGGAATCTACAATGAGCAGTTCTTC. This sequence encodes CASSQEFGRGIYNEQFF.

This chain uses TRBV20-1 with TRBJ2-1; D may be TRBD2 (5 bases). Per the germline V gene, CDR1 is DFQATT and CDR2 is SNEGSKA (reference sequence). The CDR3 has 11 amino acids. The CDR3 is CGSDRGDEQFF. CDR3 coding DNA: TGCGGGTCGGATCGGGGTGATGAGCAGTTCTTC.

The chain links TRBV10-3 to TRBJ2-3; 8 bases line up with TRBD2. Looked up from germline, CDR1 is ENHRY and CDR2 is SYGVKD. V trimming: 2 bases; J trimming: 1 base; junction bases outside the gene matches: 11. The CDR3 consists of 18 residues. CDR3 DNA: TGTGCCATCAGTGAGCTCGCGGGGGGTGCACGCCGCACAGATACGCAGTATTTT. As protein: CAISELAGGARRTDTQYF.

The chain has TRBV12-3 or TRBV12-4 and TRBJ1-1; D gene unclear. The CDR3 length is 13 residues. V lost 3 bases, J lost 6 bases, and 11 bases lay in between. The CDR3 sequence: CASSLRDGSEAFF. In DNA form, the CDR3 reads TGTGCCAGCAGTTTGCGGGATGGCTCTGAAGCTTTCTTT.

The chain is built from TRBV6-5 and TRBJ1-1; tentative D call: TRBD1 (6 bases). V was clipped by 8 bases and J by 0 bases, with 19 bases between them. CDR1 and CDR2 (germline): MNHEY, SVGAGI. This CDR3 is 16 amino acids long. CDR3 DNA sequence: TGTGCCAGCGGGGGGCAGGCAGGGGCCCTGAACACTGAAGCTTTCTTT. Translated: CASGGQAGALNTEAFF.

This clonotype was recorded only once. The chain carries TRBV7-2 and TRBJ2-4; a possible D gene is TRBD2 (6 bases). The length of the CDR3 is 15 residues. The germline V gene has CDR1 SGHTA and CDR2 FQGNSA. V lost 0 bases and J 2 bases, leaving 8 bases between the germline ends. This CDR3 reads CASSLAGGTKNIQYF. CDR3 in DNA: TGTGCCAGCAGCTTAGCGGGGGGTACCAAAAACATTCAGTACTTC.

In its sample, this clonotype was seen many times. This chain uses TRBV29-1 with TRBJ2-5; no firm D call. V was pared by 1 base and J by 1 base, with 1 base between. The CDR3 sequence is 11 residues long. Germline assignment: CDR1 SQVTM and CDR2 ANQGSEA. The CDR3 bases are TGCAGCGTTGAAGTCCAAGAGACCCAGTACTTC. Translation: CSVEVQETQYF.

The chain couples TRBV5-1 to TRBJ2-3; TRBD2 is a possible D gene (5 bases). CDR1 and CDR2 from the germline V gene are SGHRS and YFSETQ. Trimming removed 0 bases from V and 4 bases from J, with 12 bases in between. This CDR3 is built from 15 residues. CDR3 sequence: CASSLVRYGADTQYF. The CDR3 region has the DNA TGCGCCAGCAGCTTGGTCCGGTACGGGGCAGATACGCAGTATTTT.

The chain employs TRBV3-1 and TRBJ2-5; the match to TRBD1 covers 7 bases. Per the germline V gene, CDR1 is LGHDT and CDR2 is YNNKEL (reference sequence). J gave up 9 bases and V 8 bases, and 18 bases lay outside the gene matches. The CDR3 contains 15 residues. CDR3 amino acids: CASHGRDRAWGAQYF. The CDR3 coding sequence is TGTGCCAGCCACGGTCGGGACAGAGCTTGGGGTGCCCAGTACTTC.

This clonotype has only a few counts. The V gene is TRBV24-1, the J gene TRBJ1-5; D may be TRBD1 (5 bases). V was shortened by 6 bases and J by 3 bases, with 11 bases between the two germline ends. The CDR3 length is 14 residues. CDR1 is KGHDR, CDR2 SFDVKD, per germline. The CDR3 reads CATSISGFNQPQHF. The CDR3 bases are TGTGCCACCAGTATTTCAGGGTTCAATCAGCCCCAGCATTTT.

This clonotype has a handful of counts. The chain combines TRBV15 with TRBJ2-3; D is uncertain. CDR3 length: 14 amino acids. Germline CDR1 LNHNV, CDR2 YYDKDF (reference sequence). V lost 5 bases to trimming and J lost 3 bases, with 12 bases between them. The CDR3 DNA is TGTGCCACCAGCTTTACGGCCCGAACAGATACGCAGTATTTT. Amino acids: CATSFTARTDTQYF. The variable domain in full, completed from reference TRBV15 and TRBJ2-3, reads DAMVIQNPRYQVTQFGKPVTLSCSQTLNHNVMYWYQQKSSQAPKLLFHYYDKDFNNEADTPDNFQSRRPNTSFCFLDIRSPGLGDTAMYLCATSFTARTDTQYFGPGTRLTVL.

The rearrangement joins TRBV5-1 to TRBJ2-7; 10 bases map to TRBD1. This CDR3 region has 14 residues. The germline V gene has CDR1 SGHRS and CDR2 YFSETQ. Trimming removed 4 bases from V and 4 bases from J; junction bases left unmatched: 5. This CDR3 reads CASSATGGLYEQYF. The DNA of the CDR3 is TGCGCCAGCAGCGCGACAGGGGGCCTGTACGAGCAGTACTTC.